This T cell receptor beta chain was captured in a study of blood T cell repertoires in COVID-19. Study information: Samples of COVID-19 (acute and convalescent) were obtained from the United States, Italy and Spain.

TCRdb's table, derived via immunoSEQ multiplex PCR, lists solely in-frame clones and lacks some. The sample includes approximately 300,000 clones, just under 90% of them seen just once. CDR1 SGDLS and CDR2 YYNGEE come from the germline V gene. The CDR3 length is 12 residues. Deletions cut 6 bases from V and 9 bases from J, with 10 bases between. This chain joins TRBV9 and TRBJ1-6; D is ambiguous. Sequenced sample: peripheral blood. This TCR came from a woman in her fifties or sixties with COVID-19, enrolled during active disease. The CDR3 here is CASTSNGSPLHF. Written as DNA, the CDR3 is TGTGCCAGCACCAGTAATGGTTCACCCCTCCACTTT.